This T cell receptor (beta chain) was observed in a study of blood T cell repertoires in COVID-19. About the study: Material from acute and convalescent COVID-19 was sourced from the United States, Italy and Spain. Nucleic acid was either cDNA or gDNA, and it came from T cells, B-cell-depleted T cells, or PBMCs.

CDR1 is KGHSH and CDR2 is LQKENI in the germline V gene. Trimming cost V 4 bases and J 2 bases; bases outside gene matches: 5. The CDR3 length is 14 residues. A Seattle source enrolled patients during active infection and followed them longitudinally. In the original workflow: Reference gene primers were amplified, and this amplification served to estimate nucleated cell counts. Here immunoSEQ multiplex PCR was the method, and the copy in TCRdb shows in-frame clones only, minus some. That table furnishes V, J and clone size, whereas the DNA furnished D and trimming. This sample has about 350,000 clones, with approximately 86% found just once.

The sample consisted of peripheral blood. The V gene is TRBV18, the J gene TRBJ2-7; 7 bases line up with TRBD1. The sequence was obtained from a woman aged 55-75 years with COVID-19, enrolled during active disease. CDR3 protein: CASSRVTGTYEQYF. For the CDR3, the DNA is TGTGCCAGCTCACGGGTGACAGGGACCTACGAGCAGTACTTC.